One and the same sample provided the 28 T cell receptor beta chains below, sequenced in a study of response to subunit inactivated influenza vaccine. TCRdb reprocessed the RT-PCR reads with MiXCR, giving one entry per CDR3 protein. Of 860,000 or so distinct CDR3 sequences detected, roughly 20% appear once; the ten largest clones hold roughly 10%. Sequences were derived from PBMCs from blood, sampled roughly 5 days after vaccination. Source of these receptors: a man aged 50-59 years who received an inactivated influenza vaccine.

This rearrangement joins TRBV12-3 or TRBV12-4 to TRBJ1-6, with a weak D call TRBD1 (6 bases). The V end lost 6 bases, the J end lost 2 bases, and 11 bases lay between the germline ends. The CDR3 has 15 residues. This chain's CDR3 is CASRPKGAYNSPLHF. The DNA for the CDR3 is TGTGCCAGCAGACCTAAGGGGGCCTATAATTCACCCCTCCACTTT.

V usage is TRBV28 and J usage is TRBJ2-5; D tentatively reads TRBD1 or TRBD2 (5 bases each). The V and J ends lost 6 bases and 2 bases respectively, with 13 bases between them. The CDR3 length is 14 residues. Germline assignment: CDR1 MDHEN and CDR2 SYDVKM. CDR3 residues: CASRTGRIQETQYF. Here the CDR3 DNA reads TGTGCCAGCAGGACGGGACGGATTCAAGAGACCCAGTACTTC.

The CDR3 nucleotides are TGTGCCAGCTCACCACTGGGGACGGATGGCTACACCTTC. It translates to CASSPLGTDGYTF. The V gene is TRBV18, the J gene TRBJ1-2; weak D call: TRBD1 (5 bases). Trimming removed 1 base at V and 6 bases at J, with 9 bases between. CDR1 is KGHSH and CDR2 is LQKENI in the germline V gene. The CDR3 sequence is 13 residues long.

This clonotype has a count of ten or more. The rearrangement joins TRBV5-1 to TRBJ1-2; TRBD1 agrees at 7 bases. In germline, CDR1 is SGHRS, CDR2 YFSETQ. The CDR3 has 14 residues. Trimming removed 5 bases from V and 5 bases from J; junction bases left unmatched: 9. CDR3 sequence: CASRETGSGYGYTF. The CDR3 DNA follows: TGCGCCAGCAGAGAGACAGGGTCTGGGTATGGCTACACCTTC.

This clonotype was counted between two and nine times. The rearrangement joins TRBV20-1 to TRBJ1-6; 7 nucleotides match TRBD1. The V and J ends lost 5 bases and 10 bases, in that order; junction bases with no gene match: 11. Germline V gives CDR1 DFQATT, CDR2 SNEGSKA (reference sequence). This CDR3 is built from 14 residues. The CDR3 DNA sequence: TGCAGTGCTCCTGAGAACGCAGGGGGATCACCCCTCCACTTT. It translates to CSAPENAGGSPLHF.

The CDR3 DNA follows: TGTGCCAGCAGCACCAGGGGGCCCGGGGAGCTGTTTTTT. Residues: CASSTRGPGELFF. The chain joins TRBV7-2 to TRBJ2-2; 8 positions match TRBD1. The CDR3 has 13 amino acids. V dropped 5 bases and J dropped 6; count of bases not matched to a gene: 2. Germline CDR1 is SGHTA and CDR2 is FQGNSA. Using reference TRBV7-2 and TRBJ2-2 for the parts outside the CDR3, the full variable domain is GAGVSQSPSNKVTEKGKDVELRCDPISGHTALYWYRQSLGQGLEFLIYFQGNSAPDKSGLPSDRFSAERTGGSVSTLTIQRTQQEDSAVYLCASSTRGPGELFFGEGSRLTVL.

This clonotype was seen a handful of times. V usage is TRBV7-8 and J usage is TRBJ2-7; TRBD1 aligns across 8 bases. The CDR3 loop spans 13 amino acids. V lost 5 bases to trimming and J lost 11 bases; unmatched junction nucleotides: 11. Germline lookup yields CDR1 SGHVS and CDR2 FQNEAQ. CDR3 in amino acids: CASSNGPGGTKYF. The CDR3 DNA is TGTGCCAGCAGCAACGGGCCAGGGGGCACTAAGTACTTC. Complete variable domain (other parts from reference TRBV7-8 and TRBJ2-7): GAGVSQSPRYKVAKRGQDVALRCDPISGHVSLFWYQQALGQGPEFLTYFQNEAQLDKSGLPSDRFFAERPEGSVSTLKIQRTQQEDSAVYLCASSNGPGGTKYFGPGTRLTVT.

In its sample, this clonotype was seen many times. This chain links TRBV6-2 or TRBV6-3 with TRBJ2-7, with D maybe TRBD2 (6 bases). The CDR3 is 13 amino acids. V was shortened by 7 bases and J by 5 bases, with 15 bases between the two germline ends. From germline, CDR1 is MNHEY and CDR2 SVGEGT. CDR3 protein: CASNGWDFHEQYF. In DNA, the CDR3 is TGTGCCAGCAATGGATGGGACTTCCACGAGCAGTACTTC.

This clonotype appeared a few times. The chain carries TRBV2 and TRBJ2-1; 10 bases are shared with TRBD2. The CDR3 loop spans 16 amino acids. CDR1 and CDR2 (germline): SNHLY, FYNNEI. V was pared by 5 bases and J by 0 bases, with 4 bases of the junction left unmatched. CDR3 in DNA: TGTGCCAGCAGTCTAGCGGGGGTTAGCTCCTACAATGAGCAGTTCTTC. The encoded protein is CASSLAGVSSYNEQFF.

The chain employs TRBV9 and TRBJ1-3, with D uncertain. Trimming stripped 0 bases from V and 9 bases from J, with 10 bases between. Germline V gene data show CDR1 as SGDLS and CDR2 as YYNGEE. The CDR3 is 13 amino acids. The CDR3 DNA is TGTGCCAGCAGCGTAGTAGAGGTGGGCACCATATATTTT. It is translated as CASSVVEVGTIYF.

The gene calls are TRBV7-2 and TRBJ2-7; D is unclear. Germline CDR1 and CDR2: SGHTA and FQGNSA. The CDR3 length is 14 residues. The V and J ends lost 5 bases and 0 bases respectively, with 11 bases between them. The CDR3 region has the DNA TGTGCCAGCAGCGCTACAGATAGCTCCTACGAGCAGTACTTC. As protein: CASSATDSSYEQYF.

This clonotype was observed a few times. V gene TRBV28 combines with J gene TRBJ2-5; D possibly corresponds to TRBD1 (6 bases). Germline CDR1 and CDR2: MDHEN and SYDVKM. This CDR3 spans 13 amino acids. Trimming shortened V by 6 bases and J by 5 bases, and 13 bases separated the two germline ends. As DNA, the CDR3 is TGTGCCAGCAGCCTTTACCAGGGGGAGACCCAGTACTTC. This sequence encodes CASSLYQGETQYF.

V and J are TRBV20-1 and TRBJ1-1; D is ambiguous. The V and J ends lost 1 base and 0 bases respectively, with 12 bases between them. CDR3 length: 15 residues. Germline CDR1 reads DFQATT; CDR2 reads SNEGSKA (reference sequence). The CDR3 region has the DNA TGCAGTGCTAGAGGGTTAAGTTCTCTGAACACTGAAGCTTTCTTT. Amino acid sequence: CSARGLSSLNTEAFF.

The chain links TRBV11-2 to TRBJ2-6, with D unresolved. This CDR3 region has 13 residues. V gave up 7 bases and J gave up 2 bases, with 6 bases separating them. CDR1 and CDR2 (germline): SGHAT, FQNNGV. Written as DNA, the CDR3 is TGTGCCAGCAAGGTTGCTGGGGCCAACGTCCTGACTTTC. As protein: CASKVAGANVLTF.

The V and J genes are TRBV20-1 and TRBJ2-1, with 10 bases lining up with TRBD2. Germline-derived CDR1 and CDR2 are DFQATT and SNEGSKA (reference sequence). The length of the CDR3 is 15 residues. With 3 bases clipped from V and 4 bases from J, the junction kept 6 bases outside the gene matches. CDR3 nucleotides: TGCAGTGCTAGTGAACTAGCGGGGTATTACAATGAGCAGTTCTTC. Its translation: CSASELAGYYNEQFF.

J is TRBJ2-1 and V is TRBV20-1, with no clear D. The CDR3 runs 14 residues. Germline V gene data show CDR1 as DFQATT and CDR2 as SNEGSKA (reference sequence). V was cut by 0 bases and J by 12 bases, with 18 bases left in between. CDR3 amino acids: CSARDPRTHLGQFF. CDR3 coding DNA: TGCAGTGCTAGAGATCCTCGGACCCACCTCGGGCAGTTCTTC.

This clonotype was counted between two and nine times. V gene TRBV11-2 combines with J gene TRBJ2-3, with a possible D match to TRBD1 (6 bases). Deletions cut 0 bases from V and 0 bases from J, with 13 bases between. The CDR3 extends over 17 amino acids. CDR1 SGHAT and CDR2 FQNNGV come from the germline V gene. The CDR3 protein is CASSLEWGRGSTDTQYF. As DNA, the CDR3 is TGTGCCAGCAGCTTAGAATGGGGGCGAGGGAGCACAGATACGCAGTATTTT.

The chain carries TRBV7-2 and TRBJ2-4, with unresolved D. The V gene's germline CDR1 is SGHTA and CDR2 FQGNSA. This CDR3 is built from 16 residues. Trimming stripped 7 bases from V and 4 bases from J, with 20 bases between. CDR3 DNA: TGTGCCAGCACCCCCCCATATGGTACAGCGAAAAACATTCAGTACTTC. Protein sequence: CASTPPYGTAKNIQYF.

This chain uses TRBV7-8 with TRBJ2-7; 7 bases agree with TRBD1. From germline, CDR1 is SGHVS and CDR2 FQNEAQ. The CDR3 is made up of 15 amino acids. With 5 bases clipped from V and 0 bases from J, the junction kept 7 bases outside the gene matches. CDR3 DNA sequence: TGTGCCAGCAGCATGGGGACAGCTAGCTCCTACGAGCAGTACTTC. Translation: CASSMGTASSYEQYF.

This clonotype was detected a few times. This sequence joins TRBV6-2 or TRBV6-3 and TRBJ2-1, with 10 bases aligning to TRBD2. The length of the CDR3 is 15 residues. CDR1 and CDR2 from the germline V gene are MNHEY and SVGEGT. The ends lost 5 bases at V and 8 bases at J; junction bases unmatched: 9. The CDR3 region has the DNA TGTGCCAGCAGTACCCCTAGCGGGAGTCGCCATGAGCAGTTCTTC. It is translated as CASSTPSGSRHEQFF.

This clonotype was detected a few times. The J gene is TRBJ2-2, the V gene TRBV7-2; 9 nucleotides agree with TRBD2. CDR1 and CDR2 from the germline V gene are SGHTA and FQGNSA. The V gene end was trimmed by 3 bases and the J gene end by 1 base; junction bases not matched to a gene: 3. CDR3 length equals 16 residues. This chain's CDR3 is CASSFGTSWNTGELFF. DNA of the CDR3: TGTGCCAGCAGCTTCGGGACTAGCTGGAACACCGGGGAGCTGTTTTTT.

This clonotype was observed once. V gene TRBV6-1 combines with J gene TRBJ2-7; D unresolved. Per the germline V gene, CDR1 is MNHNS and CDR2 is SASEGT. Trimming took 2 bases from V and 0 from J, leaving 8 bases between them. This CDR3 spans 14 amino acids. CDR3 region: CASSESVSSYEQYF. For the CDR3, the DNA is TGTGCCAGCAGTGAAAGTGTAAGCTCCTACGAGCAGTACTTC.

This clonotype was counted between two and nine times. The chain is built from TRBV6-1 and TRBJ1-1; no firm D call. Germline CDR1 reads MNHNS; CDR2 reads SASEGT. The CDR3 has 13 amino acids. V lost 8 bases and J 1 base, leaving 11 bases between the germline ends. The CDR3 is CASHQHPNTEAFF. CDR3 coding DNA: TGTGCCAGCCACCAACACCCGAACACTGAAGCTTTCTTT.

This clonotype was counted a few times. This rearrangement joins TRBV30 to TRBJ2-3; 13 positions agree with TRBD2. J was trimmed by 7 bases and V by 1 base; bases with no gene match: 2. There are 14 residues in the CDR3. The germline gives CDR1 GTSNPN, CDR2 SVGIG (reference sequence). CDR3 loop: CAWSGTSGGHTQYF. In DNA, the CDR3 is TGTGCCTGGAGTGGGACTAGCGGGGGCCATACGCAGTATTTT.

DNA of the CDR3: TGCGCCAGCAGCAAGAGAACAGGGGGGAACACTGAAGCTTTCTTT. Amino acid sequence: CASSKRTGGNTEAFF. The rearrangement links TRBV5-1 to TRBJ1-1; the match to TRBD1 covers 8 bases. This CDR3 has 15 amino acids. Germline CDR1 reads SGHRS; CDR2 reads YFSETQ. With V trimmed by 4 bases and J by 1 base, 6 bases remained unmatched. Full variable domain (remainder filled in from reference TRBV5-1 and TRBJ1-1): KAGVTQTPRYLIKTRGQQVTLSCSPISGHRSVSWYQQTPGQGLQFLFEYFSETQRNKGNFPGRFSGRQFSNSRSEMNVSTLELGDSALYLCASSKRTGGNTEAFFGQGTRLTVV.

This chain links TRBV6-1 with TRBJ2-7, with 8 bases aligning to TRBD1. The V segment lost 5 bases and the J segment 2 bases; nucleotides outside the gene matches: 8. Germline CDR1 is MNHNS and CDR2 is SASEGT. The CDR3 has 15 residues. The CDR3 DNA reads as TGTGCCAGCAGTAATCTTGCAGGGGGCGCCTACGAGCAGTACTTC. Translating it yields CASSNLAGGAYEQYF.

The chain employs TRBV12-3 or TRBV12-4 and TRBJ2-7; 10 positions agree with TRBD1. The ends lost 5 bases at V and 2 bases at J; junction bases unmatched: 6. The CDR3 covers 15 residues. The CDR3 loop is CASSLGQGGAYEQYF. The CDR3 nucleotides read TGTGCCAGCAGTCTCGGACAGGGGGGGGCCTACGAGCAGTACTTC.

V and J are TRBV12-3 or TRBV12-4 and TRBJ2-5; 8 bases fit TRBD1. The V segment lost 1 base and the J segment 5 bases; nucleotides outside the gene matches: 6. This CDR3 spans 15 amino acids. CDR3 loop: CASSLVQGAWETQYF. The CDR3 coding sequence is TGTGCCAGCAGTTTAGTGCAGGGGGCATGGGAGACCCAGTACTTC.